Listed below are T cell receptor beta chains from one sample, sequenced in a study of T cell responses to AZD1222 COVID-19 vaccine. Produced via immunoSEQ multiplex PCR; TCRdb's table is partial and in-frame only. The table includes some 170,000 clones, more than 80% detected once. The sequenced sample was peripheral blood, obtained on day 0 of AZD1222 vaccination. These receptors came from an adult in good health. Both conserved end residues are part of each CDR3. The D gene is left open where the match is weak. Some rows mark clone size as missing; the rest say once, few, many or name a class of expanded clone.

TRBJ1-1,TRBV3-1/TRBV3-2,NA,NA,TGTGCCAGCAGCCAAGTACAGGGCTACACTGAAGCTTTCTTT,CASSQVQGYTEAFF
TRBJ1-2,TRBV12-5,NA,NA,TGTGCTAGTGGTTTGGTCAACTATGGCTACACCTTC,CASGLVNYGYTF
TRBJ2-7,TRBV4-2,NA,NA,TGTGCCAGCAGCCAAGACGTGGGTTGGGACTCGACCTACGAGCAGTACTTC,CASSQDVGWDSTYEQYF
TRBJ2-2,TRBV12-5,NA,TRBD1,TGTGCTAGTGGCTCCGGGACAGACACCGGGGAGCTGTTTTTT,CASGSGTDTGELFF
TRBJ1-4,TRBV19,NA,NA,TGTGCCAGTAGTATAGGGTGGGCACTTAATGAAAAACTGTTTTTT,CASSIGWALNEKLFF
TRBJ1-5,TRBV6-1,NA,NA,TGTGCCAGCAGTGAGTCGGGGCTTGTCCAGCCCCAGCATTTT,CASSESGLVQPQHF
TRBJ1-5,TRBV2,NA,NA,TGTGCCAGCAGGATAGAGGCACAGAACAATCAGCCCCAGCATTTT,CASRIEAQNNQPQHF
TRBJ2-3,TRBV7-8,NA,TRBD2,TGTGCCAGCAGCTTCCCAGGATGGACTAGCGGGAGGCTCGGAAGGGCAGATACGCAGTATTTT,CASSFPGWTSGRLGRADTQYF
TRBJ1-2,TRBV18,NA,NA,TGTGCCAGCTCACCTAGGGGAACCTATGGCTACACCTTC,CASSPRGTYGYTF
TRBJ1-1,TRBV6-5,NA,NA,TGTGCCAGCAGTTACGGGGGGAACACTGAAGCTTTCTTT,CASSYGGNTEAFF
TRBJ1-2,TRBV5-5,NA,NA,TGTGCCAGCAGCTTGGAGGGACGCGGTTACTATGGCTACACCTTC,CASSLEGRGYYGYTF
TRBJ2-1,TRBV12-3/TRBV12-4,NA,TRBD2,TGTGCCAGCGGGAGCGGGACCGTCGGTGAGCAGTTCTTC,CASGSGTVGEQFF
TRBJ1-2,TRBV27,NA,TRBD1,TGTGCCAGCAGTTTATCGGGGACAGGGGTAGGGCGCTATGGCTACACCTTC,CASSLSGTGVGRYGYTF
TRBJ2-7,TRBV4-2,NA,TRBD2,TGTGCCAGCAGCCCCGGGGGGGAGCAATACGAGCAGTACTTC,CASSPGGEQYEQYF
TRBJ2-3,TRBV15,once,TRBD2,TGTGCCACCAGCAGTGGACTAGCGGGAGGGCCCGCAGATACGCAGTATTTT,CATSSGLAGGPADTQYF
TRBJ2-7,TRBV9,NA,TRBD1,TGTGCCAGGAAAGGGGGACAGGGGTGGTACGAGCAGTACTTC,CARKGGQGWYEQYF
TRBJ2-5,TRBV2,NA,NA,TGTGCCAGCAGCTTTAAAGAGACCCAGTACTTC,CASSFKETQYF
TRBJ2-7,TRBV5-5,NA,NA,TGTGCCAGCAGCAGGGCCACAGAAGGGACCTTTACCTACGAGCAGTACTTC,CASSRATEGTFTYEQYF
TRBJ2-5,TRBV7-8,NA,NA,TGTGCCAGCAGCTTAGCGAGGGGGGGCTGGGAGACCCAGTACTTC,CASSLARGGWETQYF
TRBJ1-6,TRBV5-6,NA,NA,TGTGCCAGCAGCGCGGGACGAGGTTCACCCCTCCACTTT,CASSAGRGSPLHF
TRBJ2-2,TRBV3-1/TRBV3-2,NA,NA,TGTGCCAGCAGCCAAGAGGCGTTGACCGGGGAGCTGTTTTTT,CASSQEALTGELFF
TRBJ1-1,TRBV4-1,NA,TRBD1,TGCGCCAGCAGCCTGGACAGGGGAGCGACTGAAGCTTTCTTT,CASSLDRGATEAFF
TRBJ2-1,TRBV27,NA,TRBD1,TGTGCCAGCAGCACGTTCCCTCCGGACAGGGAAGGGTCCTACAATGAGCAGTTCTTC,CASSTFPPDREGSYNEQFF
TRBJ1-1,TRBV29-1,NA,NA,TGCAGCGCTGGACTGGGGGTTGGCACTGAAGCTTTCTTT,CSAGLGVGTEAFF
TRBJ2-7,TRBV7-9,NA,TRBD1,TGTGCCAGCAGCCCCTCGGACAGGGGGCTTAGGGAGCAGTACTTC,CASSPSDRGLREQYF
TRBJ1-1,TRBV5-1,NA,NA,TGCGCCAGCAGCTTGGCCGGGGGTTATACTGAAGCTTTCTTT,CASSLAGGYTEAFF
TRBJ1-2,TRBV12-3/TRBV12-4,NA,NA,TGTGCCAGCAGTTTAAAGGCGGGGGCCAGCTACACCTTC,CASSLKAGASYTF
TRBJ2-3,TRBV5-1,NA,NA,TGCGCCAGCAGCTCAACCTCTCGACAGAACATTCCAGATACGCAGTATTTT,CASSSTSRQNIPDTQYF
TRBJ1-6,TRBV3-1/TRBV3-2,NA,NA,TGTGCCAGCAGCCCTGAGGTGGGGAGATATAATTCACCCCTCCACTTT,CASSPEVGRYNSPLHF
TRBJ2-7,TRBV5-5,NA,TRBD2,TGTGCCAGCAGCGGCGGGACTACGCTCTCCTACGAGCAGTACTTC,CASSGGTTLSYEQYF
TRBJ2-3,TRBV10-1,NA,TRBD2,TGCGCCAGCAGTGCGGCGGGAGCCCCAGATACGCAGTATTTT,CASSAAGAPDTQYF
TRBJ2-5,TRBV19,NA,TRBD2,TGTGCCAGTAGTTCGGGACTAGCTTTCCAAGAGACCCAGTACTTC,CASSSGLAFQETQYF
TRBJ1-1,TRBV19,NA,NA,TGTGCCAGTAGAATCGGGGGGGGCAATGAAGCTTTCTTT,CASRIGGGNEAFF
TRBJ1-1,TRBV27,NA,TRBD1,TGTGCCAGCAGTCCGGGACAGGGATTTGAAGCTTTCTTT,CASSPGQGFEAFF
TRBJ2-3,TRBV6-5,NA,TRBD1,TGTGCCACTGAGACAGGGGGAGGAACAGATACGCAGTATTTT,CATETGGGTDTQYF
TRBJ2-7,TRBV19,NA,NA,TGTGCCAGTAGTTCCACAGGGCTCGAGCAGTACTTC,CASSSTGLEQYF
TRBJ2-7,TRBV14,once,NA,TGTGCCAGCAGCCAGGTACGGGAGCACGAGCAGTACTTC,CASSQVREHEQYF
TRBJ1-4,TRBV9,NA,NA,TGTGCCAGCAGCGAAGAGGGGGGATCAACTAATGAAAAACTGTTTTTT,CASSEEGGSTNEKLFF
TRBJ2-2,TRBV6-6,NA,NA,TGTGCCAGCACCTACGGGGAAACCGGGGAGCTGTTTTTT,CASTYGETGELFF